These 3 T cell receptor beta chains came from one sample sequenced in a study of PD-1 blockade in classical Hodgkin lymphoma. Time point specified: cycle 4 day 1 (C4D1), after about 6 weeks of nivolumab. With no exception, relapse followed autologous stem cell transplantation in all patients, and brentuximab vedotin exposure varied. Sequenced by immunoSEQ multiplex PCR; TCRdb stores in-frame clones only, minus some. Among tens of thousands of clones, approximately 78% were seen once, and the ten largest hold just under 9.5%. The specimen was peripheral blood mononuclear cells (PBMCs), collected before the fourth cycle of nivolumab. These receptor sequences come from a human donor with classical Hodgkin lymphoma.

The chain recombines TRBV4-3 with TRBJ2-4; D call uncertain. Germline lookup yields CDR1 LGHNA and CDR2 YSLEER. Trimming took off 0 bases at V and 4 bases at J, with 4 bases between the two ends. The CDR3 loop spans 13 amino acids. The DNA of the CDR3 is TGCGCCAGCAGCCAAGAGGTTAAAAACATTCAGTACTTC. Translation gives CASSQEVKNIQYF.

This chain links TRBV18 with TRBJ1-4, with 7 bases identical to TRBD1. Germline values: CDR1 KGHSH, CDR2 LQKENI. The CDR3 loop spans 14 amino acids. V gave up 3 bases and J gave up 6 bases; unmatched junction bases: 4. The CDR3 spells CASSPRQGHEKLFF. The CDR3 coding sequence is TGTGCCAGCTCACCGCGACAGGGACATGAAAAACTGTTTTTT.

This clone was seen a single time. This chain uses TRBV7-8 with TRBJ2-1; D uncertain. From germline, CDR1 is SGHVS and CDR2 FQNEAQ. V was shortened by 5 bases and J by 0 bases, with 5 bases between the two germline ends. The CDR3 loop spans 13 amino acids. CDR3 residues: CASSVFSYNEQFF. CDR3 DNA: TGTGCCAGCAGCGTCTTCTCCTACAATGAGCAGTTCTTC.